The 28 T cell receptor beta chains listed next were all sequenced from one sample in a study of blood T cells in healthy people across ages. Sample-barcoded 5' priming and a J-beta primer mix drove a second PCR of roughly 6 to 12 cycles. From the 5' RACE reads, TCRdb called clonotypes with MiXCR, one entry per CDR3 protein. The table lists 1.5 million to 2 million distinct CDR3 sequences, 28% of them singletons. Sequenced input: blood. These receptors were obtained from a woman under 40 in good health.

Worth noting for this clonotype: This could be a read error, since a much larger clone is one nucleotide away. The CDR3 loop is CSARVPDGGSQYEQYF. As DNA, the CDR3 is TGCAGTGCTAGAGTTCCGGACGGGGGGTCACAGTACGAGCAGTACTTC. The chain combines TRBV20-1 with TRBJ2-7, with TRBD2 matching over 7 bases. The germline gives CDR1 DFQATT, CDR2 SNEGSKA (reference sequence). Losses at the gene ends were 1 base for V and 4 bases for J; bases not matched to a gene: 13. CDR3 length equals 16 residues.

Remarks on this clonotype: A much larger clone lies one base from this, so it may be a read error. The chain carries TRBV10-3 and TRBJ2-3; TRBD2 agrees at 8 bases. The J segment lost 0 bases and the V segment lost 4 bases, leaving 12 bases of the junction unmatched. The CDR3 loop spans 18 amino acids. Germline values: CDR1 ENHRY, CDR2 SYGVKD. The CDR3 reads CAISGSGSGTTSTDTQYF. The CDR3 coding sequence is TGTGCCATCAGTGGGTCTGGTAGCGGGACCACTAGCACAGATACGCAGTATTTT.

Many counts were recorded for this clonotype. The chain links TRBV7-2 to TRBJ2-3, with a possible D match to TRBD2 (6 bases). The CDR3 consists of 13 residues. V lost 5 bases and J 4 bases, leaving 10 bases between the germline ends. The V gene's germline CDR1 is SGHTA and CDR2 FQGNSA. Here the CDR3 reads CASSGLSADTQYF. CDR3 DNA sequence: TGTGCCAGCAGCGGACTAAGCGCAGATACGCAGTATTTT.

The gene calls are TRBV6-6 and TRBJ2-4; 7 nucleotides match TRBD1. The J call is uncertain, as TRBJ2-7 better fits the DNA end. Germline lookup yields CDR1 MNHNY and CDR2 SVGAGI (reference sequence). The CDR3 consists of 15 residues. The CDR3 region has the DNA TGTGCCAGCAGAAATCAGGGGGTTCCCCCCTACGAGCAGTACTTC. This sequence encodes CASRNQGVPPYEQYF.

V is TRBV12-3 or TRBV12-4 and J is TRBJ2-3; 7 positions agree with TRBD2. The length of the CDR3 is 16 residues. V was pared by 8 bases and J by 0 bases, with 11 bases of the junction left unmatched. The CDR3 protein is CASLWGGGASTDTQYF. The CDR3 DNA reads TGTGCCAGCCTATGGGGGGGAGGTGCTAGCACAGATACGCAGTATTTT.

This chain links TRBV7-3 with TRBJ2-1; 8 bases fit TRBD2. With 0 bases clipped from V and 4 bases from J, the junction kept 5 bases outside the gene matches. The CDR3 totals 16 residues. CDR1 is SGHTA, CDR2 FQGTGA, per germline. The CDR3 DNA is TGTGCCAGCAGCTTAACCGGGACTAGAGGTTACAATGAGCAGTTCTTC. This encodes CASSLTGTRGYNEQFF.

This clonotype turned up a few times. The chain recombines TRBV7-9 with TRBJ2-5; no definite D call. V lost 1 base and J lost 5, with 8 bases in between. There are 13 residues in the CDR3. Germline CDR1 SEHNR, CDR2 FQNEAQ (reference sequence). The CDR3 region is CASSLEGYETQYF. In nucleotides, the CDR3 is TGTGCCAGCAGCTTAGAAGGGTATGAGACCCAGTACTTC.

This clonotype was detected ten times or more. This sequence joins TRBV15 and TRBJ2-7; tentatively, D is TRBD1 (6 bases). Germline values: CDR1 LNHNV, CDR2 YYDKDF (reference sequence). The CDR3 totals 17 residues. Trimming cost V 1 base and J 0 bases, with 16 bases left between them. CDR3 sequence (DNA): TGTGCCACCAGCAGAGGAGACGGGACACCGAGCTCCTACGAGCAGTACTTC. The encoded protein is CATSRGDGTPSSYEQYF.

This clonotype was picked up a small number of times. The chain employs TRBV28 and TRBJ2-7; the D gene is possibly TRBD1 (6 bases). The V end was cut by 3 bases, the J end by 2 bases, with 14 bases between. Germline values: CDR1 MDHEN, CDR2 SYDVKM. This CDR3 region has 15 residues. The CDR3 loop is CASSFSGTPAYEQYF. The CDR3 DNA reads as TGTGCCAGCAGTTTTTCCGGGACACCAGCCTACGAGCAGTACTTC.

The V call is TRBV6-1, the J call TRBJ2-5, with a weak D call TRBD2 (6 bases). Germline loops: CDR1 MNHNS, CDR2 SASEGT. V was shortened by 0 bases and J by 2 bases, with 10 bases between the two germline ends. The CDR3 consists of 15 residues. The CDR3 coding sequence is TGTGCCAGCAGTGAAGCGCGCGGGAAGCAAGAGACCCAGTACTTC. The encoded protein is CASSEARGKQETQYF.

V and J are TRBV10-3 and TRBJ1-1; no definite D call. Trimming removed 6 bases at V and 0 bases at J, with 8 bases between. The CDR3 has 13 amino acids. Germline V gives CDR1 ENHRY, CDR2 SYGVKD. The CDR3 nucleotides are TGTGCCATCAGGGAGGGAATGAACACTGAAGCTTTCTTT. Amino acid sequence: CAIREGMNTEAFF.

A few counts support this clonotype. The V and J genes are TRBV3-1 and TRBJ2-7; 10 bases fit TRBD2. Germline assignment: CDR1 LGHDT and CDR2 YNNKEL (reference sequence). V lost 1 base and J lost 4; bases outside the gene matches: 7. The CDR3 runs to 16 residues. The CDR3 region has the DNA TGTGCCAGCAGCCAAGGGCCTAGCGGGGGTCGATACGAGCAGTACTTC. It translates to CASSQGPSGGRYEQYF.

J is TRBJ2-1 and V is TRBV10-3; possibly TRBD2 for D (6 bases). CDR1 ENHRY and CDR2 SYGVKD come from the germline V gene. The V gene lost 2 bases and the J gene lost 1 base, with 12 bases spanning the gap. The CDR3 length is 16 residues. CDR3 loop: CAISEPTRGSYNEQFF. CDR3 nucleotides: TGTGCCATCAGTGAGCCAACCCGGGGGTCCTACAATGAGCAGTTCTTC.

Notes on this clonotype: It may be a read error: a sequence one base away is much more abundant. CDR3 protein: CASTSDNLLYEQYF. CDR3 coding DNA: TGTGCCAGCACCTCTGACAACCTTCTCTACGAGCAGTACTTC. This chain joins TRBV7-9 and TRBJ2-7, with D unresolved. Germline CDR1 reads SEHNR; CDR2 reads FQNEAQ (reference sequence). The CDR3 totals 14 residues. Trimming left V 7 bases short and J 3 bases short, with 16 bases between.

The rearrangement links TRBV25-1 to TRBJ2-1; D ambiguous. Germline V gives CDR1 MGHDK, CDR2 SYGVNS. The length of the CDR3 is 14 residues. Between the trimmed V and J ends, which lost 4 bases and 7 bases, there was a span of 14 bases. The CDR3 protein is CASSVPPLGNEQFF. For the CDR3, the DNA is TGTGCCAGCAGTGTACCGCCTCTGGGGAATGAGCAGTTCTTC. Complete variable domain (other parts from reference TRBV25-1 and TRBJ2-1): EADIYQTPRYLVIGTGKKITLECSQTMGHDKMYWYQQDPGMELHLIHYSYGVNSTEKGDLSSESTVSRIRTEHFPLTLESARPSHTSQYLCASSVPPLGNEQFFGPGTRLTVL.

The V and J genes are TRBV11-2 and TRBJ2-1; the match to TRBD2 covers 12 bases. V lost 5 bases, J lost 0 bases, and 11 bases stayed unmatched. The CDR3 sequence is 19 residues long. Germline V gene data show CDR1 as SGHAT and CDR2 as FQNNGV. The CDR3 region has the DNA TGTGCCAGCAGCCCCAGGCGGACTAGCGGGATCAGCTCCTACAATGAGCAGTTCTTC. This sequence encodes CASSPRRTSGISSYNEQFF.

This clonotype was counted at least ten times. The V gene is TRBV5-1, the J gene TRBJ2-3; D could derive from TRBD1 or TRBD2 (5 bases each). Germline V gene data show CDR1 as SGHRS and CDR2 as YFSETQ. V gave up 2 bases and J gave up 6 bases, with 10 bases separating them. The CDR3 spans 13 residues. CDR3 region: CASSFGDRDTQYF. The CDR3 region has the DNA TGCGCCAGCAGCTTTGGGGACCGGGATACGCAGTATTTT.

The rearrangement links TRBV7-9 to TRBJ2-3; D not certain. Germline loops: CDR1 SEHNR, CDR2 FQNEAQ (reference sequence). The CDR3 runs 16 residues. V lost 0 bases to trimming and J lost 2 bases, with 12 bases between them. CDR3 nucleotide sequence: TGTGCCAGCAGCTTAGCGGTACCGCTCTACACAGATACGCAGTATTTT. This translates into CASSLAVPLYTDTQYF.

The chain couples TRBV20-1 to TRBJ2-1; 13 positions match TRBD2. With 4 bases clipped from V and 7 bases from J, the junction kept 10 bases outside the gene matches. The CDR3 is 16 residues long. Germline V gene lookup returns CDR1 DFQATT and CDR2 SNEGSKA (reference sequence). In nucleotides, the CDR3 is TGCAGTGCTACCAAACTAGCGGGAGGGCCGATAAATGAGCAGTTCTTC. Translation: CSATKLAGGPINEQFF.

The V and J genes are TRBV6-2 or TRBV6-3 and TRBJ2-7, with D tentatively TRBD1 (5 bases). CDR1 and CDR2 from the germline V gene are MNHEY and SVGEGT. The CDR3 is 12 amino acids. Deletions cut 2 bases from V and 9 bases from J, with 11 bases between. This CDR3 is CASSYARAGQYF. The CDR3 nucleotides read TGTGCCAGCAGTTACGCCAGGGCCGGGCAGTACTTC.

Only a few counts were recorded for this clonotype. The chain recombines TRBV7-2 with TRBJ2-1; 12 nucleotides agree with TRBD2. Losses at the gene ends were 8 bases for V and 10 bases for J; bases not matched to a gene: 6. The CDR3 covers 13 residues. CDR1 and CDR2 (germline): SGHTA, FQGNSA. DNA for the CDR3: TGTGCCAGCCTGACTAGCGGGAGTTGGGAGCAGTTCTTC. As protein: CASLTSGSWEQFF. The complete variable domain, with remaining parts taken from reference TRBV7-2 and TRBJ2-1, reads GAGVSQSPSNKVTEKGKDVELRCDPISGHTALYWYRQSLGQGLEFLIYFQGNSAPDKSGLPSDRFSAERTGGSVSTLTIQRTQQEDSAVYLCASLTSGSWEQFFGPGTRLTVL.

This clonotype was detected ten times or more. The V gene is TRBV7-9, the J gene TRBJ1-4; D is perhaps TRBD1 (6 bases). Germline values: CDR1 SEHNR, CDR2 FQNEAQ (reference sequence). The V gene lost 0 bases and the J gene lost 4 bases, with 9 bases spanning the gap. This CDR3 comprises 15 residues. CDR3 amino acids: CASSLAGGLNEKLFF. The CDR3 DNA reads as TGTGCCAGCAGCTTAGCGGGGGGCCTTAATGAAAAACTGTTTTTT.

The chain has TRBV28 and TRBJ2-7; the D gene could be TRBD1 or TRBD2 (7 bases each). CDR1 and CDR2 (germline): MDHEN, SYDVKM. Trimming left V 4 bases short and J 3 bases short, with 13 bases between. The CDR3 spans 14 residues. CDR3 sequence (DNA): TGTGCCAGCAGTTATACAGGGGAGGGCTACGAGCAGTACTTC. Residues: CASSYTGEGYEQYF.

The chain is built from TRBV15 and TRBJ1-5, with D uncertain. The CDR3 totals 16 residues. The V gene lost 1 base and the J gene lost 3 bases, with 13 bases spanning the gap. Germline V lookup: CDR1 LNHNV, CDR2 YYDKDF (reference sequence). The CDR3 DNA sequence: TGTGCCACCAGCAGAGGGACCGGTAATAACAATCAGCCCCAGCATTTT. Amino acid sequence: CATSRGTGNNNQPQHF.

On this clonotype itself: One end of the junction fails to match germline, which may point to a read error. The J gene is TRBJ1-2, the V gene TRBV5-1; D perhaps matches TRBD1 (5 bases). CDR3 size: 15 residues. Germline CDR1 and CDR2: SGHRS and YFSETQ. The CDR3 region is CASSSDPGANDGYTF. The CDR3 DNA reads TGCGCCAGCAGCTCCGACCCCGGGGCTAACGATGGCTACACCTTC.

Concerning this clonotype itself: A clone one base away is much larger, so this may be a read error. The chain carries TRBV9 and TRBJ2-1; maybe TRBD2 (6 bases). The J call may be mistaken, given a closer DNA end match to TRBJ2-7. The CDR3 consists of 15 residues. CDR1 is SGDLS and CDR2 is YYNGEE in the germline V gene. The CDR3 DNA is TGTGCCAGCAGCGTAGGACTAGTGGCCTACAATGAGCAGTACTTC. This encodes CASSVGLVAYNEQYF.

This clonotype occurred a few times. The chain links TRBV15 to TRBJ1-5; tentatively, D is TRBD1 (6 bases). V shed 0 bases and J shed 5 bases, with 14 bases lying between them. Per the germline V gene, CDR1 is LNHNV and CDR2 is YYDKDF (reference sequence). CDR3 length equals 16 residues. Here the CDR3 reads CATSRDLGGWDQPQHF. DNA of the CDR3: TGTGCCACCAGCAGAGATCTAGGGGGTTGGGATCAGCCCCAGCATTTT. Using reference TRBV15 and TRBJ1-5 for the parts outside the CDR3, the full variable domain is DAMVIQNPRYQVTQFGKPVTLSCSQTLNHNVMYWYQQKSSQAPKLLFHYYDKDFNNEADTPDNFQSRRPNTSFCFLDIRSPGLGDTAMYLCATSRDLGGWDQPQHFGDGTRLSIL.

This clonotype was observed at least ten times. This chain joins TRBV5-1 and TRBJ2-7; D ambiguous. The CDR3 is made up of 15 amino acids. Germline V gives CDR1 SGHRS, CDR2 YFSETQ. Trimming removed 4 bases at V and 0 bases at J, with 14 bases between. CDR3 sequence: CASSGSQVPSYEQYF. In DNA, the CDR3 is TGCGCCAGCAGCGGATCCCAGGTTCCCTCCTACGAGCAGTACTTC.